The clone carrying this TCR beta chain is a singleton in its sample. Produced via immunoSEQ multiplex PCR; TCRdb's table is partial and in-frame only. The sample lists roughly 120,000 clones, around 87% occurring once. V lost 2 bases, J lost 3 bases, and 11 bases lay in between. CDR1 is SGHRS, CDR2 YFSETQ, per germline. This CDR3 contains 14 residues. These data come from a study of control samples from healthy donors and cancer patients. The chain couples TRBV5-1 to TRBJ1-1; D unresolved. This TCR was sampled from a woman in her sixties with lung cancer. The sample consisted of PBMCs. DNA for the CDR3: TGCGCCAGCAGCTTCCAGGACGGAGACACTGAAGCTTTCTTT. Its protein is CASSFQDGDTEAFF.